Each of the 20 T cell receptor beta chains below was sequenced from the same sample in a study of human T cells and chemical hapten exposure. TCRdb ran MiXCR on the RACE reads and lists one entry per CDR3 protein. This table has more than 300,000 distinct CDR3 sequences, about 5% appearing once. Time point indicated: pre-sensitization, week 0. The treatment denotes: therapeutic diphenylcyclopropenone sensitization with weekly scalp DPC. This sample comprised whole blood, obtained in connection with sensitization to the hapten diphenylcyclopropenone (DPC). These receptors were obtained from a woman aged 18-29 years with alopecia areata. Some clones in this sample may be carry-over from other donors' samples.

Concerning this clonotype: The CDR3 does not end in the conserved phenylalanine or tryptophan, so this is likely a read error. This chain connects TRBV5-6 to TRBJ2-7; the D call may be TRBD1 or TRBD2 (5 bases each). The germline V and J ends were trimmed by 1 base and 3 bases, with 8 bases remaining between them. Germline CDR1 is SGHDT and CDR2 is YYEEEE. CDR3 length equals 13 residues. The CDR3 sequence: CASSLLGDYEQYI. The CDR3 DNA reads as TGTGCCAGCAGCTTGTTGGGGGACTACGAGCAGTACATC.

This clonotype was counted ten times or more. The V gene is TRBV6-5, the J gene TRBJ2-1; D is perhaps TRBD2 (5 bases). The CDR3 has 15 amino acids. Germline-derived CDR1 and CDR2 are MNHEY and SVGAGI. Trimming shortened V by 6 bases and J by 0 bases, and 12 bases separated the two germline ends. The DNA for the CDR3 is TGTGCCAGCAGCCGCCGGGGTTACTCCTACAATGAGCAGTTCTTC. It is translated as CASSRRGYSYNEQFF.

Many counts were recorded for this clonotype. This chain connects TRBV15 to TRBJ2-2; D is tentatively TRBD1 or TRBD2 (5 bases each). The CDR3 length is 16 residues. V was shortened by 0 bases and J by 4 bases, with 12 bases between the two germline ends. CDR1 and CDR2 from the germline V gene are LNHNV and YYDKDF (reference sequence). CDR3 amino acids: CATSRETTGPTGELFF. CDR3 nucleotide sequence: TGTGCCACCAGCAGAGAGACGACGGGACCCACCGGGGAGCTGTTTTTT.

Many counts were recorded for this clonotype. The chain combines TRBV29-1 with TRBJ1-1; TRBD1 is a possible D gene (6 bases). The CDR3 has 13 residues. Germline CDR1 reads SQVTM; CDR2 reads ANQGSEA. The CDR3 region has the DNA TGCAGTGTTAAAGGACAGCTCAACACTGAAGCTTTCTTT. Amino acid sequence: CSVKGQLNTEAFF.

This clonotype occurred many times. The CDR3 nucleotides read TGTGCCAGTAGAGACACGGCGGGGGATAGCTACGAGCAGTACTTC. Encoded protein: CASRDTAGDSYEQYF. The gene calls are TRBV19 and TRBJ2-7, with 7 bases lining up with TRBD2. The CDR3 consists of 15 residues. Looked up from germline, CDR1 is LNHDA and CDR2 is SQIVND (reference sequence). The ends lost 6 bases at V and 3 bases at J; junction bases unmatched: 11.

This clonotype occurred many times. J is TRBJ2-5 and V is TRBV25-1; 8 nucleotides agree with TRBD1. The CDR3 totals 13 residues. The ends lost 8 bases at V and 0 bases at J; junction bases unmatched: 2. Germline V gene lookup returns CDR1 MGHDK and CDR2 SYGVNS. The CDR3 protein is CASGTGDQETQYF. The DNA for the CDR3 is TGTGCCAGCGGGACAGGAGACCAAGAGACCCAGTACTTC.

This clonotype has just a few counts. The rearrangement links TRBV7-9 to TRBJ2-7; D is perhaps TRBD2 (7 bases). CDR1 and CDR2 from the germline V gene are SEHNR and FQNEAQ (reference sequence). CDR3 length: 15 residues. V was cut by 1 base and J by 1 base, with 11 bases left in between. CDR3 DNA: TGTGCCAGCAGCTTAGATGCGGGGGCTTCCTACGAGCAGTACTTC. Encoded protein: CASSLDAGASYEQYF.

This clonotype was recorded many times. Here the CDR3 reads CASSLGTLQTKNIQYF. The CDR3 DNA is TGTGCCAGCAGCTTAGGAACCCTCCAAACCAAAAACATTCAGTACTTC. This chain links TRBV7-9 with TRBJ2-4; D remains unclear. V dropped 1 base and J dropped 2 bases, with 12 bases sitting between them. The CDR3 spans 16 residues. Germline CDR1 is SEHNR and CDR2 is FQNEAQ (reference sequence).

The V and J genes are TRBV18 and TRBJ2-3; D is unclear. The CDR3 consists of 12 residues. The germline V and J ends were trimmed by 0 bases and 6 bases, with 4 bases remaining between them. Per germline, CDR1 KGHSH and CDR2 LQKENI. CDR3 bases: TGTGCCAGCTCACCACCCAGGGATACGCAGTATTTT. It specifies CASSPPRDTQYF.

This clonotype was counted many times. The chain joins TRBV12-3 or TRBV12-4 to TRBJ1-1, with TRBD1 matching 8 bases. The V and J ends lost 7 bases and 6 bases, in that order; junction bases with no gene match: 7. This CDR3 spans 13 amino acids. For the CDR3, the DNA is TGTGCCAGCAACCCGACAGGGGTGCCTGAAGCTTTCTTT. Translated: CASNPTGVPEAFF.

The chain carries TRBV6-1 and TRBJ2-3; no firm D call. V was clipped by 3 bases and J by 4 bases, with 8 bases between them. Germline CDR1 MNHNS, CDR2 SASEGT. This CDR3 spans 13 amino acids. This CDR3 is CASSDPGSDTQYF. The CDR3 DNA follows: TGTGCCAGCAGTGATCCTGGTTCAGATACGCAGTATTTT.

This clonotype was recorded at least ten times. This chain connects TRBV20-1 to TRBJ1-6; D gene ambiguous. This CDR3 spans 14 amino acids. Germline V CDR1 and CDR2: DFQATT, SNEGSKA (reference sequence). V was trimmed by 6 bases and J by 8 bases, leaving 17 bases between them. The CDR3 DNA follows: TGCAGTGCCTCCAGAGGGCCAAAGGATTCACCCCTCCACTTT. This codes for CSASRGPKDSPLHF.

The sample holds a few counts of this clonotype. The chain carries TRBV12-5 and TRBJ2-7; D unclear. The V end lost 11 bases, the J end lost 0 bases, and 14 bases lay between the germline ends. CDR3 length equals 13 residues. Germline CDR1 LGHNT, CDR2 FRNRAP. The chain's CDR3 is CAPLGQFSYEQYF. The CDR3 DNA is TGTGCTCCGCTCGGGCAGTTCTCCTACGAGCAGTACTTC. The full variable domain, completed using reference TRBV12-5 and TRBJ2-7, is DARVTQTPRHKVTEMGQEVTMRCQPILGHNTVFWYRQTMMQGLELLAYFRNRAPLDDSGMPKDRFSAEMPDATLATLKIQPSEPRDSAVYFCAPLGQFSYEQYFGPGTRLTVT.

This clonotype was recorded a few times. This sequence joins TRBV28 and TRBJ1-1; no clear D. The germline CDR1 and CDR2 sequences are MDHEN and SYDVKM. There are 15 residues in the CDR3. V dropped 1 base and J dropped 0 bases, with 9 bases sitting between them. CDR3 DNA sequence: TGTGCCAGCAGTTTATCGTCCAGGCTGAACACTGAAGCTTTCTTT. Translated: CASSLSSRLNTEAFF.

This rearrangement joins TRBV4-2 to TRBJ2-5; 7 bases fit TRBD2. V lost 3 bases to trimming and J lost 4 bases; unmatched junction nucleotides: 8. Germline loops: CDR1 LGHNA, CDR2 YNFKEQ. The CDR3 spans 15 residues. In DNA, the CDR3 is TGTGCCAGCAGCCAGACGGGGGGAGGAGGAGAGACCCAGTACTTC. This encodes CASSQTGGGGETQYF.

The CDR3 DNA is TGCAGCGTTGCGGCAGGGTCGAACTATGGCTACACCTTC. This gives the protein CSVAAGSNYGYTF. The chain uses TRBV29-1 and TRBJ1-2; a possible D gene is TRBD1 (5 bases). Germline V gene lookup returns CDR1 SQVTM and CDR2 ANQGSEA. The length of the CDR3 is 13 residues. With 4 bases removed from V and 2 bases from J, the gap between germline ends came to 11 bases.

There are a few counts of this clonotype. J is TRBJ2-7 and V is TRBV15; 10 nucleotides agree with TRBD2. From germline, CDR1 is LNHNV and CDR2 YYDKDF (reference sequence). Unmatched junction bases numbered 10, after V lost 0 bases and J lost 2 bases. The CDR3 totals 18 residues. The chain's CDR3 is CATSRDWASGGKPYEQYF. The CDR3 DNA reads as TGTGCCACCAGCAGAGATTGGGCTAGCGGGGGCAAGCCCTACGAGCAGTACTTC.

This chain joins TRBV29-1 and TRBJ1-1; D may be TRBD1 (6 bases). The V end was cut by 2 bases, the J end by 10 bases, with 17 bases between. The CDR3 contains 13 residues. Germline V gives CDR1 SQVTM, CDR2 ANQGSEA. The CDR3 region is CSVELGQGLGAFF. As DNA, the CDR3 is TGCAGCGTTGAATTGGGGCAGGGGTTAGGAGCTTTCTTT.

J is TRBJ2-4 and V is TRBV28; TRBD1 aligns across 8 bases. The CDR3 totals 17 residues. The junction had 14 bases not matched to a gene; V was cut back by 1 base and J by 9 bases. CDR1 is MDHEN and CDR2 is SYDVKM in the germline V gene. The CDR3 protein is CASSLLSGQGAWGIQYF. The CDR3 DNA sequence: TGTGCCAGCAGTTTATTGTCTGGGCAGGGGGCGTGGGGCATTCAGTACTTC.

Ten or more counts support this clonotype. The J gene is TRBJ1-1, the V gene TRBV12-3 or TRBV12-4; perhaps TRBD1 as D (5 bases). Trimming took off 5 bases at V and 0 bases at J, with 10 bases between the two ends. The CDR3 is 14 residues long. CDR3 bases: TGTGCCAGCAGTCCCTGGGGGTTGAACACTGAAGCTTTCTTT. Translated, it gives CASSPWGLNTEAFF.